The clone carrying this T cell receptor (beta chain) was recorded only once. No antigen is known for it. This sample stems from a study of high-grade serous ovarian cancer treatment subgroups. The CDR3 consists of 13 residues. Germline V lookup: CDR1 LNHDA, CDR2 SQIVND (reference sequence). Trimming stripped 3 bases from V and 0 bases from J, with 5 bases between. Tumor samples were taken before definitive surgery or chemotherapy. Sequencing was performed with immunoSEQ multiplex PCR; in TCRdb, only in-frame clones are kept and a portion is missing. The sample has around 20,000 clones; 75% are singletons. General study results and limits: TCR clonal relatedness correlated positively with neoantigen level. Without spatial data, bulk sequencing limits insight into HGSC tumor diversity. Different patients shared almost no repertoire; same-patient tumors shared about 0.11 to 0.85.

The chain uses TRBV19 and TRBJ1-1, with unresolved D. This TCR was recovered from a human donor with high-grade serous ovarian cancer. Sequenced sample: tumor tissue. For the CDR3, the DNA is TGTGCCAGTAGTATTCTGGTGAACACTGAAGCTTTCTTT. Its translation: CASSILVNTEAFF.